Listed below are T cell receptor beta chains from one sample, sequenced in a study of blood T cells in healthy people across ages. MiXCR, run by TCRdb on the 5' RACE reads, gives a single entry per CDR3 protein. The sample has about 680,000 distinct CDR3 sequences, around 48% seen once. Sequencing used blood. These receptors were obtained from a woman aged 60 to 75 in good health. Both conserved end residues are part of each CDR3. The order of the fields is D gene, J gene, clone size, V gene, CDR3 protein, CDR3 DNA. The D gene is left open where the match is weak. The listing skips clone size in some rows; elsewhere it reads once, few, many or a size class.

d_gene: -; j_gene: TRBJ2-7; abundance: -; v_gene: TRBV6-5; CDR3aa: CASTHLDSYEQYF; CDR3nt: TGTGCCAGCACACACTTGGACAGCTACGAGCAGTACTTC
d_gene: TRBD2; j_gene: TRBJ2-7; abundance: -; v_gene: TRBV5-1; CDR3aa: CASSLMASGSYEQYF; CDR3nt: TGCGCCAGCAGCTTGATGGCTAGCGGGAGCTACGAGCAGTACTTC
d_gene: TRBD2; j_gene: TRBJ2-7; abundance: -; v_gene: TRBV9; CDR3aa: CASSVAGLAGVYEQYF; CDR3nt: TGTGCCAGCAGCGTAGCTGGACTAGCGGGGGTCTACGAGCAGTACTTC
d_gene: -; j_gene: TRBJ2-1; abundance: few; v_gene: TRBV27; CDR3aa: CASSLYLRDWNEQFF; CDR3nt: TGTGCCAGCAGTTTATACCTTAGGGACTGGAATGAGCAGTTCTTC
d_gene: -; j_gene: TRBJ2-1; abundance: many; v_gene: TRBV12-3/TRBV12-4; CDR3aa: CASSPGTQEGLDEQFF; CDR3nt: TGTGCCAGCAGCCCCGGGACCCAAGAAGGGCTGGATGAGCAGTTCTTC
d_gene: TRBD1; j_gene: TRBJ2-3; abundance: -; v_gene: TRBV7-7; CDR3aa: CASSLGGQATDTQYF; CDR3nt: TGTGCCAGCAGCTTAGGGGGACAGGCGACAGATACGCAGTATTTT
d_gene: TRBD1; j_gene: TRBJ2-7; abundance: -; v_gene: TRBV25-1; CDR3aa: CASSPLGQGAYEQYF; CDR3nt: TGTGCCAGCAGCCCCCTTGGACAGGGGGCCTACGAGCAGTACTTC
d_gene: -; j_gene: TRBJ2-7; abundance: -; v_gene: TRBV20-1; CDR3aa: CSAKGRFLDEQYF; CDR3nt: TGCAGTGCCAAGGGACGGTTTCTGGACGAGCAGTACTTC
d_gene: -; j_gene: TRBJ2-7; abundance: once; v_gene: TRBV7-2; CDR3aa: CASSLTRTYEQYF; CDR3nt: TGTGCCAGCAGTCTAACAAGAACCTACGAGCAGTACTTC
d_gene: TRBD2; j_gene: TRBJ2-1; abundance: few; v_gene: TRBV12-3/TRBV12-4; CDR3aa: CASEQGAGLAGFYNEQFF; CDR3nt: TGTGCCAGCGAACAGGGGGCAGGACTAGCGGGATTTTACAATGAGCAGTTCTTC
d_gene: TRBD2; j_gene: TRBJ2-3; abundance: -; v_gene: TRBV30; CDR3aa: CAWSSGNADTQYF; CDR3nt: TGTGCCTGGAGTAGCGGGAACGCAGATACGCAGTATTTT
d_gene: -; j_gene: TRBJ2-7; abundance: -; v_gene: TRBV15; CDR3aa: CATQTGGFYEQYF; CDR3nt: TGTGCCACCCAAACTGGGGGCTTCTACGAGCAGTACTTC
d_gene: -; j_gene: TRBJ2-3; abundance: -; v_gene: TRBV29-1; CDR3aa: CSVAKWGPGEDTQYF; CDR3nt: TGCAGCGTTGCCAAGTGGGGACCCGGGGAGGATACGCAGTATTTT
d_gene: -; j_gene: TRBJ2-3; abundance: many; v_gene: TRBV7-3; CDR3aa: CASSLMGGPTDTQYF; CDR3nt: TGTGCCAGCAGCTTAATGGGGGGGCCCACAGATACGCAGTATTTT
d_gene: -; j_gene: TRBJ1-6; abundance: -; v_gene: TRBV5-1; CDR3aa: CASSLDTEMAGPLHF; CDR3nt: TGCGCCAGCAGCTTGGACACGGAGATGGCGGGACCCCTCCACTTT
d_gene: -; j_gene: TRBJ2-6; abundance: few; v_gene: TRBV29-1; CDR3aa: CSVGQSSGANVLTF; CDR3nt: TGCAGCGTGGGGCAGAGCTCTGGGGCCAACGTCCTGACTTTC
d_gene: TRBD1; j_gene: TRBJ1-4; abundance: -; v_gene: TRBV29-1; CDR3aa: CCGKTGGYEKLFF; CDR3nt: TGCTGCGGGAAGACAGGGGGTTACGAAAAACTGTTTTTT
d_gene: TRBD2; j_gene: TRBJ2-1; abundance: -; v_gene: TRBV5-4; CDR3aa: CASGKGTSGNNEQFF; CDR3nt: TGTGCCAGCGGAAAGGGGACTAGCGGGAACAATGAGCAGTTCTTC
d_gene: TRBD1; j_gene: TRBJ2-1; abundance: -; v_gene: TRBV29-1; CDR3aa: CSVVGTGVANEQFF; CDR3nt: TGCAGCGTTGTGGGGACAGGGGTTGCGAATGAGCAGTTCTTC
d_gene: TRBD2; j_gene: TRBJ2-6; abundance: -; v_gene: TRBV28; CDR3aa: CASKGGGYSGANVLTF; CDR3nt: TGTGCCAGCAAAGGCGGGGGATACTCTGGGGCCAACGTCCTGACTTTC
d_gene: -; j_gene: TRBJ2-5; abundance: -; v_gene: TRBV20-1; CDR3aa: CSARGVAGYQETQYF; CDR3nt: TGCAGTGCTAGGGGAGTCGCGGGTTACCAAGAGACCCAGTACTTC
d_gene: -; j_gene: TRBJ2-3; abundance: few; v_gene: TRBV28; CDR3aa: CASSVPVTDTQYF; CDR3nt: TGTGCCAGCAGTGTCCCGGTCACAGATACGCAGTATTTT
d_gene: -; j_gene: TRBJ2-3; abundance: -; v_gene: TRBV20-1; CDR3aa: CSARDGTRATDTQYF; CDR3nt: TGCAGTGCTAGAGATGGGACGCGGGCCACAGATACGCAGTATTTT
d_gene: -; j_gene: TRBJ2-7; abundance: -; v_gene: TRBV20-1; CDR3aa: CSAYLGYEQYF; CDR3nt: TGCAGTGCTTACTTGGGCTACGAGCAGTACTTC
d_gene: -; j_gene: TRBJ2-5; abundance: -; v_gene: TRBV6-2/TRBV6-3; CDR3aa: CASSAGGRGRQETQYF; CDR3nt: TGTGCCAGCAGCGCTGGTGGCAGGGGACGACAAGAGACCCAGTACTTC
d_gene: -; j_gene: TRBJ2-1; abundance: -; v_gene: TRBV27; CDR3aa: CASSLTGGRLINEQFF; CDR3nt: TGTGCCAGCAGCTTGACAGGCGGACGACTTATCAATGAGCAGTTCTTC
d_gene: -; j_gene: TRBJ1-5; abundance: -; v_gene: TRBV12-3/TRBV12-4; CDR3aa: CASSLAGVPNQPQHF; CDR3nt: TGTGCCAGCAGTTTGGCAGGGGTGCCAAATCAGCCCCAGCATTTT
d_gene: -; j_gene: TRBJ1-2; abundance: -; v_gene: TRBV12-3/TRBV12-4; CDR3aa: CASSLGPINYGYTF; CDR3nt: TGTGCCAGCAGTTTGGGACCGATCAACTATGGCTACACCTTC
d_gene: -; j_gene: TRBJ2-1; abundance: few; v_gene: TRBV7-8; CDR3aa: CASSLVGGAHNEQFF; CDR3nt: TGTGCCAGCAGCTTAGTTGGGGGCGCCCACAATGAGCAGTTCTTC
d_gene: TRBD1; j_gene: TRBJ2-7; abundance: once; v_gene: TRBV29-1; CDR3aa: CSVLTTGSSYEQYF; CDR3nt: TGCAGCGTCCTAACGACAGGGTCCTCCTACGAGCAGTACTTC
d_gene: TRBD2; j_gene: TRBJ2-3; abundance: -; v_gene: TRBV20-1; CDR3aa: CSAETTSGLTDTQYF; CDR3nt: TGCAGTGCCGAAACAACTAGCGGGTTGACAGATACGCAGTATTTT
d_gene: TRBD2; j_gene: TRBJ2-1; abundance: -; v_gene: TRBV6-2/TRBV6-3; CDR3aa: CASSYWGTSSRKGNEQFF; CDR3nt: TGTGCCAGCAGTTACTGGGGGACTAGCTCTCGAAAGGGCAATGAGCAGTTCTTC
d_gene: -; j_gene: TRBJ2-1; abundance: -; v_gene: TRBV18; CDR3aa: CASSPTVDNEQFF; CDR3nt: TGTGCCAGCTCACCAACAGTAGACAATGAGCAGTTCTTC
d_gene: TRBD2; j_gene: TRBJ2-3; abundance: -; v_gene: TRBV20-1; CDR3aa: CSARDSIAGDTQYF; CDR3nt: TGCAGTGCTAGAGATTCTATAGCGGGAGATACGCAGTATTTT
d_gene: -; j_gene: TRBJ2-3; abundance: once; v_gene: TRBV6-2/TRBV6-3; CDR3aa: CASSYSRASTDTQYF; CDR3nt: TGTGCCAGCAGTTACTCGCGGGCCAGCACAGATACGCAGTATTTT